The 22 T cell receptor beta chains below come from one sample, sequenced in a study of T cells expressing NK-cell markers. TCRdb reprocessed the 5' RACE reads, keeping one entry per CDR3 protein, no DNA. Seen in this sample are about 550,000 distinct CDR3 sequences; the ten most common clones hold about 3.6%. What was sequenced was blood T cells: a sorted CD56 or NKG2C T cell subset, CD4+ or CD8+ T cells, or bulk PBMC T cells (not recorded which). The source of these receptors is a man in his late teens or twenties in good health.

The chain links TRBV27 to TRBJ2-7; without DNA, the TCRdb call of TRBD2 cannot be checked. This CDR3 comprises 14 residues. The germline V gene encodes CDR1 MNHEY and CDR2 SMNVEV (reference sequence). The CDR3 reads CASSLDAAGVEQYF.

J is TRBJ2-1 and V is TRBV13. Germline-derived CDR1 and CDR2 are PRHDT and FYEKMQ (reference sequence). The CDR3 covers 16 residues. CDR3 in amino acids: CASSLGGMSSYNEQFF.

The CDR3 here is CASSFLAGTTGELFF. The rearrangement uses TRBV28 and TRBJ2-2. The CDR3 contains 15 residues. The germline V gene encodes CDR1 MDHEN and CDR2 SYDVKM.

This CDR3 reads CSVRAGGAQETQYF. This chain uses TRBV29-1 with TRBJ2-5; TCRdb reports TRBD2, a call that lacks DNA to check it against. CDR3 length equals 14 residues. In germline, CDR1 is SQVTM, CDR2 ANQGSEA.

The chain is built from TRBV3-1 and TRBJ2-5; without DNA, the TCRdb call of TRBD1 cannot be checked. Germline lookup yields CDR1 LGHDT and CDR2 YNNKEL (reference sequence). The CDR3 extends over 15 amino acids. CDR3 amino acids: CASSQVGQGLRTQYF.

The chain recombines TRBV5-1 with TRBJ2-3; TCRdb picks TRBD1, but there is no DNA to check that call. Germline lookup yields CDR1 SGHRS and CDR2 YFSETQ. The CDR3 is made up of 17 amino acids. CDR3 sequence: CASSLGGLGVGSDTQYF.

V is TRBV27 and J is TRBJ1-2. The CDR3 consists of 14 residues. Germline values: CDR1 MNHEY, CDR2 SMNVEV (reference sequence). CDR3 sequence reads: CANLGQRGDYGYTF.

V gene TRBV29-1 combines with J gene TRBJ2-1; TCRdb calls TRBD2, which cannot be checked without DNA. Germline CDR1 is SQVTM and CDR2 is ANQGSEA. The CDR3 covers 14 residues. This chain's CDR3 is CSVTRASGYNEQFF.

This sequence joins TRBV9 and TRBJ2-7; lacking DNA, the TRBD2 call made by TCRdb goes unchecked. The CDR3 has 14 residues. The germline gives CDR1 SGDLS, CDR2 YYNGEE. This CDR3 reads CASSVGLPSVEQYF.

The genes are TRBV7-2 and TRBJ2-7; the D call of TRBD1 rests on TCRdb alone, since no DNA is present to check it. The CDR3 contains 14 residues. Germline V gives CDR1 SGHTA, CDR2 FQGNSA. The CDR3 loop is CASSLFSPRDEQYF.

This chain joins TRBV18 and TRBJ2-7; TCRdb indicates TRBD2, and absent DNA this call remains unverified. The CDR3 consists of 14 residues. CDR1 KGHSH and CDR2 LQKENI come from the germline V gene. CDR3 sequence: CASSPVPSGTEQYF. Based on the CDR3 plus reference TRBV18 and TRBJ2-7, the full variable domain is NAGVMQNPRHLVRRRGQEARLRCSPMKGHSHVYWYRQLPEEGLKFMVYLQKENIIDESGMPKERFSAEFPKEGPSILRIQQVVRGDSAAYFCASSPVPSGTEQYFGPGTRLTVT.

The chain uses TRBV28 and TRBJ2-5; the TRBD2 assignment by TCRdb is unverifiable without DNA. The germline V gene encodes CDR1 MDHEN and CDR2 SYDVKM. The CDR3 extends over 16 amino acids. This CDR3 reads CASSLSGRGGWETQYF.

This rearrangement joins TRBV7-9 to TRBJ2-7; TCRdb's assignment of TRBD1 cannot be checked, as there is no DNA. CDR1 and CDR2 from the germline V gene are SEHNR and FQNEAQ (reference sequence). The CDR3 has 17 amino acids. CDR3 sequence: CASSQPVSDRASYEQYF.

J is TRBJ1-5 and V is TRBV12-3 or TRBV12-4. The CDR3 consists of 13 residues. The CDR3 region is CASSFSPGQPQHF.

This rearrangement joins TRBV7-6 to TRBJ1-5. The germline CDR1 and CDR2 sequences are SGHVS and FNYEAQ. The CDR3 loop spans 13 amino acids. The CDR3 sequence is CASRAAENQPQHF.

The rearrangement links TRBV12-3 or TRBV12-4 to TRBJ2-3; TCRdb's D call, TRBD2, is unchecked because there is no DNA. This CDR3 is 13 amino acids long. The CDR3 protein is CASRRTREDTQYF.

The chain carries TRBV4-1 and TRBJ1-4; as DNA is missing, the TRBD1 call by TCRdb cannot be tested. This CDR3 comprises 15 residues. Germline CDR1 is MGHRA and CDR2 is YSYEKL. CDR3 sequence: CASSQGDRRFEKLFF.

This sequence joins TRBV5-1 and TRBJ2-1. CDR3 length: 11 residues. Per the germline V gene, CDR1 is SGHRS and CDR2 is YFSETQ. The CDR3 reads CASSLGPEQFF.

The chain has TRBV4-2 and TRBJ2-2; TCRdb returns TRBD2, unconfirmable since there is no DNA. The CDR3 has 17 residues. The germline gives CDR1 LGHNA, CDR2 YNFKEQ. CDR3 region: CASSLGRDVYNTGELFF.

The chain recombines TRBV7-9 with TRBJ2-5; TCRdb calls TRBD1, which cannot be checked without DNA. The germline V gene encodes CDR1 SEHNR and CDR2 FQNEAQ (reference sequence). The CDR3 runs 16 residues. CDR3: CASSPGTGKIQETQYF.

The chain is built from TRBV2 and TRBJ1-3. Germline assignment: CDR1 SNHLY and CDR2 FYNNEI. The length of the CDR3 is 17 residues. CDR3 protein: CASSATRTVSSGNTIYF. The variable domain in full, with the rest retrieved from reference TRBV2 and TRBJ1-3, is EPEVTQTPSHQVTQMGQEVILRCVPISNHLYFYWYRQILGQKVEFLVSFYNNEISEKSEIFDDQFSVERPDGSNFTLKIRSTKLEDSAMYFCASSATRTVSSGNTIYFGEGSWLTVV.

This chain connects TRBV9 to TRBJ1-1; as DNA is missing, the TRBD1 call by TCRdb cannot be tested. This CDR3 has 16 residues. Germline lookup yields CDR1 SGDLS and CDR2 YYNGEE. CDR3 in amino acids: CASSVAYRGTATEAFF. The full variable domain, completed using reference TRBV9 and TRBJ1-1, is DSGVTQTPKHLITATGQRVTLRCSPRSGDLSVYWYQQSLDQGLQFLIQYYNGEERAKGNILERFSAQQFPDLHSELNLSSLELGDSALYFCASSVAYRGTATEAFFGQGTRLTVV.